This TCR beta chain was sequenced in a study of regulatory T cells in long-lasting Graves disease. Time point noted: newly diagnosed GD, antithyroid drugs for less than 3 months. Extracted PBMC RNA gave rise to the TCR library. Combining iRepertoire HTBI primers with Arm-PCR of CDR3 regions, the authors built TCR beta libraries. Via MiXCR, TCRdb re-called the multiplex PCR reads, giving one row per CDR3 protein. The data hold around 500,000 distinct CDR3 sequences, with approximately 12% observed a single time. V shed 8 bases, J shed 5 bases, and the junction held 3 bases outside the gene matches. The germline CDR1 and CDR2 sequences are MGHDK and SYGVNS. This CDR3 is 14 amino acids long. The same sample was also studied in work on T cells in Graves' hyperthyroidism and ophthalmopathy.

The sequence was collected from a woman aged 25-40 years with Graves disease. V is TRBV25-1 and J is TRBJ2-5, with 15 bases identical to TRBD2. This sample comprised peripheral blood mononuclear cells (PBMCs), obtained at new diagnosis, from a patient treated with antithyroid drugs. The CDR3 reads CASGLAGGLETQYF. CDR3 nucleotide sequence: TGTGCCAGCGGACTAGCGGGAGGGTTGGAGACCCAGTACTTC.